The 19 T cell receptor beta chains presented below share a single source sample, sequenced in a study of regulatory T cells in long-lasting Graves disease. The sample's time point: persistent/refractory GD, antithyroid drugs over 5 years with positive TRAb. Following extraction of RNA from PBMCs, that RNA was used to make the TCR library. For TCR beta, libraries came from iRepertoire HTBI primers and Arm-PCR of CDR3 regions. TCRdb used MiXCR to reprocess the multiplex PCR reads, holding one entry per CDR3 protein. The sample lists about 660,000 distinct CDR3 sequences, 25% to 35% occurring once. Sequences were derived from peripheral blood mononuclear cells (PBMCs), sampled when the disease was refractory, from a patient treated with antithyroid drugs. The receptors originated from a female donor with Graves disease.

The chain has TRBV6-1 and TRBJ2-5; D perhaps matches TRBD2 (5 bases). V gave up 6 bases and J gave up 4 bases, with 15 bases separating them. The CDR3 has 14 residues. Germline V gives CDR1 MNHNS, CDR2 SASEGT. CDR3 DNA: TGTGCCAGCAGCCCCTCGTACGGGGTAGAGACCCAGTACTTC. It yields the protein CASSPSYGVETQYF.

This clonotype was found once. Sequence at one end of the junction differs from germline and may be a read error. V usage is TRBV29-1 and J usage is TRBJ1-2; no firm D call. CDR1 is SQVTM, CDR2 ANQGSEA, per germline. This CDR3 contains 11 residues. The CDR3 nucleotides are TGCAGCGCTGACGGCACGGGCGGCTACATCTTC. This encodes CSADGTGGYIF.

This clonotype was seen at least ten times. The chain is built from TRBV6-2 or TRBV6-3 and TRBJ2-5; 9 nucleotides line up with TRBD2. Trimming took 5 bases from V and 1 from J; bases not matched to a gene: 5. This CDR3 is 15 amino acids long. Germline assignment: CDR1 MNHEY and CDR2 SVGEGT. CDR3 amino acids: CASSGTSRSQETQYF. Here the CDR3 DNA reads TGTGCCAGCAGTGGGACTAGCCGAAGCCAAGAGACCCAGTACTTC.

The J gene is TRBJ2-2, the V gene TRBV10-2, with TRBD2 identical over 9 bases. V trimming: 1 base; J trimming: 4 bases; junction bases outside the gene matches: 1. CDR3 size: 15 residues. Germline lookup yields CDR1 WSHSY and CDR2 SAAADI. CDR3 DNA sequence: TGCGCCAGCAGTGAGTTTAGCGGGAGCACCGGGGAGCTGTTTTTT. The encoded protein is CASSEFSGSTGELFF.

This clonotype turned up a few times. V gene TRBV19 combines with J gene TRBJ2-7; 9 bases are a match to TRBD1. V lost 4 bases and J lost 5; bases outside the gene matches: 6. Per the germline V gene, CDR1 is LNHDA and CDR2 is SQIVND (reference sequence). The CDR3 loop spans 14 amino acids. CDR3 amino acids: CASSTPGQGDEQYF. The CDR3 DNA is TGTGCCAGTAGTACGCCGGGACAGGGTGACGAGCAGTACTTC.

This clonotype was seen a few times. This chain links TRBV15 with TRBJ1-2; 9 bases map to TRBD1. Germline V gene lookup returns CDR1 LNHNV and CDR2 YYDKDF (reference sequence). This CDR3 region has 18 residues. V was clipped by 1 base and J by 8 bases; unmatched bases: 17. In nucleotides, the CDR3 is TGTGCCACCAGCAGAGGCGATTTGGGCGGACAGGGGCGTTTGGGCTACACCTTC. This encodes CATSRGDLGGQGRLGYTF.

This clonotype has a handful of counts. V gene TRBV6-1 combines with J gene TRBJ1-5; no reliable D call. V was shortened by 6 bases and J by 6 bases, with 18 bases between the two germline ends. Germline V gene data show CDR1 as MNHNS and CDR2 as SASEGT. The CDR3 covers 15 residues. CDR3 nucleotides: TGTGCCAGCAGCCCTACTCCGGGAGGTTTTCAGCCCCAGCATTTT. Its protein is CASSPTPGGFQPQHF.

This CDR3 is CASSLATRGRAETQYF. Here the CDR3 DNA reads TGTGCCAGCAGCTTAGCAACCCGAGGCAGGGCTGAGACCCAGTACTTC. The chain carries TRBV7-9 and TRBJ2-5; possibly TRBD1 for D (5 bases). Trimming took off 0 bases at V and 5 bases at J, with 16 bases between the two ends. The CDR3 spans 16 residues. From germline, CDR1 is SEHNR and CDR2 FQNEAQ (reference sequence).

This CDR3 is CSVGSDWGEQYF. CDR3 DNA: TGCAGCGTTGGATCGGACTGGGGGGAGCAGTACTTC. The V call is TRBV29-1, the J call TRBJ2-7; D tentatively fits TRBD1 or TRBD2 (5 bases each). This CDR3 has 12 amino acids. Germline assignment: CDR1 SQVTM and CDR2 ANQGSEA. V was cut by 4 bases and J by 7 bases, with 14 bases left in between.

The chain joins TRBV7-2 to TRBJ2-7; 9 bases agree with TRBD1. The CDR3 has 15 amino acids. V lost 4 bases, J lost 2 bases, and 6 bases stayed unmatched. CDR1 is SGHTA and CDR2 is FQGNSA in the germline V gene. The CDR3 nucleotides are TGTGCCAGCAGCTCACAGGGGGCGAACGCCTACGAGCAGTACTTC. Residues: CASSSQGANAYEQYF.

The V and J genes are TRBV6-4 and TRBJ1-5; 7 bases align to TRBD1. Looked up from germline, CDR1 is MRHNA and CDR2 is SNTAGT. Trimming removed 6 bases from V and 3 bases from J; junction bases left unmatched: 14. The CDR3 covers 17 residues. This chain's CDR3 is CASRTPPTGRVNQPQHF. DNA of the CDR3: TGTGCCAGCAGAACTCCACCGACAGGGAGGGTCAATCAGCCCCAGCATTTT.

The chain is built from TRBV10-3 and TRBJ1-1; maybe TRBD1 (5 bases). The CDR3 length is 13 residues. Germline values: CDR1 ENHRY, CDR2 SYGVKD. V was shortened by 5 bases and J by 3 bases, with 10 bases between the two germline ends. CDR3 nucleotide sequence: TGTGCCATCAGTAGGGGAGGGGACACTGAAGCTTTCTTT. Its translation is CAISRGGDTEAFF.

This clonotype was counted many times. The chain employs TRBV12-3 or TRBV12-4 and TRBJ1-1; D is uncertain. Trimming stripped 6 bases from V and 1 base from J, with 6 bases between. CDR3 size: 12 residues. The chain's CDR3 is CASRQKNTEAFF. The DNA of the CDR3 is TGTGCCAGCAGGCAAAAGAACACTGAAGCTTTCTTT.

The chain employs TRBV9 and TRBJ1-1; no clear D. V gave up 5 bases and J gave up 0 bases, with 14 bases separating them. Germline V gives CDR1 SGDLS, CDR2 YYNGEE. The CDR3 extends over 15 amino acids. CDR3 sequence reads: CASSDNVGMNTEAFF. Written as DNA, the CDR3 is TGTGCCAGCAGTGATAACGTAGGTATGAACACTGAAGCTTTCTTT.

In this sample, this clonotype turned up a few times. V gene TRBV12-3 or TRBV12-4 combines with J gene TRBJ2-1; D may be TRBD1 (5 bases). The ends were cut back, 5 bases at V and 6 bases at J, with 29 bases in the middle. The CDR3 totals 19 residues. This CDR3 is CASSPKTLPGLPPLNEQFF. CDR3 nucleotides: TGTGCCAGCAGTCCCAAGACTCTTCCAGGGCTACCTCCCCTCAATGAGCAGTTCTTC.

This chain connects TRBV27 to TRBJ1-5, with D hard to call. Trimming stripped 2 bases from V and 1 base from J, with 12 bases between. Germline lookup yields CDR1 MNHEY and CDR2 SMNVEV (reference sequence). This CDR3 region has 16 residues. The CDR3 loop reads CASSLIWGQSNQPQHF. The DNA of the CDR3 is TGTGCCAGCAGTTTAATTTGGGGTCAGAGCAATCAGCCCCAGCATTTT.

The chain couples TRBV6-1 to TRBJ1-2; no definite D call. The CDR3 sequence is 14 residues long. Germline values: CDR1 MNHNS, CDR2 SASEGT. Trimming stripped 7 bases from V and 2 bases from J, with 14 bases between. In DNA form, the CDR3 reads TGTGCCAGCATCGCCGTAGGAGTGAACTATGGCTACACCTTC. Protein product: CASIAVGVNYGYTF.

This clonotype was counted between two and nine times. J is TRBJ2-7 and V is TRBV5-6; D may correspond to TRBD1 or TRBD2 (5 bases each). Germline lookup yields CDR1 SGHDT and CDR2 YYEEEE. The CDR3 covers 13 residues. Trimming removed 2 bases from V and 7 bases from J, with 13 bases in between. The CDR3 protein is CASSLVRGDEQYF. The CDR3 DNA reads as TGTGCCAGCAGCTTAGTAAGAGGGGATGAGCAGTACTTC. Filled out from reference TRBV5-6 and TRBJ2-7, the complete variable domain reads DAGVTQSPTHLIKTRGQQVTLRCSPKSGHDTVSWYQQALGQGPQFIFQYYEEEERQRGNFPDRFSGHQFPNYSSELNVNALLLGDSALYLCASSLVRGDEQYFGPGTRLTVT.

There are a few counts of this clonotype. The chain combines TRBV3-1 with TRBJ1-1; the D is unclear. Trimming removed 1 base at V and 5 bases at J, with 14 bases between. The CDR3 is 15 residues long. CDR1 is LGHDT and CDR2 is YNNKEL in the germline V gene (reference sequence). CDR3 coding DNA: TGTGCCAGCAGCCAAGTTCGTCGAGGAGGGACTGAAGCTTTCTTT. It translates to CASSQVRRGGTEAFF.